The table lists the clone carrying this T cell receptor beta chain with a count of one. Its matching antigen is unknown. This entry is derived from a study of cytomegalovirus exposure and HLA in healthy donors. Findings and caveats of the study: Follow-up analysis later connected one missense variant in DCLRE1C with trimming of TCR beta V- and J-genes. Analyses of presence/absence relied on an assumption of roughly uniform sequencing depth across donors. V segments that were indistinguishable, TRBV6-2 and TRBV6-3 among them, were omitted from analysis. What was likely a sequencing artifact was a cluster of highly shared sequence variants.

This PCR relied on a set of 60 Vbeta primers and 13 Jbeta primers. Sequencing was performed with immunoSEQ multiplex PCR; in TCRdb, only in-frame clones are kept and a portion is missing. The sample contains about 76,000 clones, roughly 76% of which appear only once. Per germline, CDR1 SGHRS and CDR2 YFSETQ. The CDR3 is 13 amino acids. V was trimmed by 4 bases and J by 8 bases, leaving 15 bases between them. The receptor was isolated from a woman aged 25-40 years in good health and CMV-seronegative. The sequencing input was PBMCs. This chain connects TRBV5-1 to TRBJ1-2; D may be TRBD1 (6 bases). The CDR3 loop is CASSAPGTRGYTF. The CDR3 DNA follows: TGCGCCAGCAGCGCTCCCGGGACACGCGGCTACACCTTC. The entire variable domain, with the rest obtained from reference TRBV5-1 and TRBJ1-2, is as follows: KAGVTQTPRYLIKTRGQQVTLSCSPISGHRSVSWYQQTPGQGLQFLFEYFSETQRNKGNFPGRFSGRQFSNSRSEMNVSTLELGDSALYLCASSAPGTRGYTFGSGTRLTVV.